This T cell receptor beta chain derives from a study of vaccination and CD4 T cells after COVID-19. Turning to the study itself: Overlapping spike peptides served as the stimulus for the cells. These peptides came from SARS-CoV-2 and from the common cold coronaviruses HCoV-NL63, HCoV-OC43 and HCoV-229E. Overall study findings and caveats: In convalescent patients, a median 86.3% of post-vaccine SARS-CoV-2-reactive clones appeared only after vaccination. In convalescent patients, 304 of 307 vaccine-specific clones were mono-reactive for SARS-CoV-2 spike.

Treatment given: approximately 11-day PBMC culture with coronavirus spike peptide pools or control peptides (ViraFEST assay). Prior to the COVID-19 pandemic (2011-2018), the unexposed donor's CD4+ T cells were collected. As concerns this clonotype: Its target is unknown.

The CDR3 is 13 residues long. V lost 4 bases and J lost 4, with 8 bases in between. CDR1 and CDR2 from the germline V gene are LNHDA and SQIVND (reference sequence). Cultured CD4+ T-cell DNA underwent Oncomine TCR Beta short-read sequencing. Genomic DNA was taken out of cultured CD4+ T cells by extraction. Each CDR3 protein gets one entry after TCRdb re-called the PCR reads with MiXCR. The sample holds over 9,000 distinct CDR3 sequences, about 39% seen once. The rearrangement joins TRBV19 to TRBJ1-5, with D tentatively TRBD1 (6 bases). The source is a human donor in good health. Sequences were obtained from CD4+ T cells from blood, cultured in vitro. The CDR3 spells CASSTRGNQPQHF. The CDR3 region has the DNA TGTGCCAGTAGTACAAGGGGGAATCAGCCCCAGCATTTT.